The 31 T cell receptor beta chains listed next were all sequenced from one sample in a study of blood T cell repertoires in COVID-19 (dated by TCRdb to the early 2020s). The library was built by means of the immunoSEQ multiplex PCR assay. TCRdb provides this immuneACCESS table in a form limited to in-frame rearrangements. Some clones are lacking; in checked studies, under half of them reflect an unresolved V gene, and why the rest are absent is not known. The sample profile shows under 350,000 clones; just under 90% of them were found once. The top ten clonotypes cover 1.5% to 2% of the sample. The sample was peripheral blood. These receptors came from a woman aged 25 to 45 with COVID-19, enrolled during active disease.

This clone was detected only a few times. The rearrangement links TRBV7-9 to TRBJ1-4, with D maybe TRBD1 (6 bases). V was trimmed by 2 bases and J by 6 bases, leaving 13 bases between them. Germline V CDR1 and CDR2: SEHNR, FQNEAQ (reference sequence). The CDR3 runs 15 residues. DNA of the CDR3: TGTGCCAGCAGCTTATCAAGGACAGACTATGAAAAACTGTTTTTT. Its protein is CASSLSRTDYEKLFF.

The chain carries TRBV11-2 and TRBJ1-1; tentative D call: TRBD1 (6 bases). The CDR3 is made up of 13 amino acids. The germline V gene has CDR1 SGHAT and CDR2 FQNNGV. V was trimmed by 4 bases and J by 4 bases, leaving 10 bases between them. The CDR3 protein is CASSWQGTTEAFF. CDR3 nucleotide sequence: TGTGCCAGCAGCTGGCAGGGGACCACTGAAGCTTTCTTT.

V usage is TRBV29-1 and J usage is TRBJ1-5; D gene ambiguous. Deletions cut 5 bases from V and 4 bases from J, with 30 bases between. CDR1 is SQVTM, CDR2 ANQGSEA, per germline. The CDR3 has 19 residues. CDR3 region: CSVPTAGHSISHPNQPQHF. CDR3 sequence (DNA): TGCAGCGTTCCCACAGCGGGCCACTCCATCTCGCATCCGAATCAGCCCCAGCATTTT.

This sequence joins TRBV21-1 and TRBJ1-5; TRBD1 is the table's D call, not checked against the DNA. TRBV21-1 is termed a pseudogene. The CDR3 sequence is 20 residues long. DNA of the CDR3: TGTGCCAGCAGCAAAGTCTGGTGGGACAGGGGCGTTTATAGCAATCAGCCCCAGCATTTT. Its protein is CASSKVWWDRGVYSNQPQHF.

The chain recombines TRBV5-6 with TRBJ2-3; TRBD2 might be the D (5 bases). There are 13 residues in the CDR3. V shed 4 bases and J shed 4 bases, with 10 bases lying between them. Germline V gene sequence: CDR1 SGHDT, CDR2 YYEEEE. The CDR3: CASSHRDPDTQYF. The CDR3 DNA follows: TGTGCCAGCAGCCACCGGGATCCAGATACGCAGTATTTT.

The V gene is TRBV11-3, the J gene TRBJ1-4; 12 bases agree with TRBD1. The germline CDR1 and CDR2 sequences are SGHNT and YENEEA. The CDR3 runs to 14 residues. Trimming removed 4 bases from V and 10 bases from J; junction bases left unmatched: 4. As DNA, the CDR3 is TGTGCCAGCAGCTCCGGGACAGGGGGCGGAAAACTGTTTTTT. Residues: CASSSGTGGGKLFF.

The J gene is TRBJ2-5, the V gene TRBV19; 8 nucleotides line up with TRBD1. The CDR3 runs to 15 residues. V trimming: 4 bases; J trimming: 3 bases; junction bases outside the gene matches: 7. Germline CDR1 LNHDA, CDR2 SQIVND (reference sequence). As DNA, the CDR3 is TGTGCCAGTAGTAGTCAAGGGGGACAGGAAGAGACCCAGTACTTC. Its protein product is CASSSQGGQEETQYF.

The chain combines TRBV28 with TRBJ1-5; 7 nucleotides align to TRBD1. The J segment lost 9 bases and the V segment lost 11 bases, leaving 10 bases of the junction unmatched. Germline CDR1 reads MDHEN; CDR2 reads SYDVKM. CDR3 length: 12 residues. CDR3 region: CACRQGTRPQHF. Written as DNA, the CDR3 is TGTGCCTGTCGACAGGGCACGCGGCCCCAGCATTTT.

The chain joins TRBV6-6 to TRBJ1-4; D is possibly TRBD1 (5 bases). The germline V gene encodes CDR1 MNHNY and CDR2 SVGAGI (reference sequence). This CDR3 is 14 amino acids long. V lost 7 bases, J lost 0 bases, and 9 bases lay in between. Here the CDR3 DNA reads TGTGCCAGCAAACTCAGGGCAACTAATGAAAAACTGTTTTTT. Its protein product is CASKLRATNEKLFF.

The rearrangement links TRBV19 to TRBJ1-1; no clear D. V lost 3 bases and J lost 3, with 11 bases in between. The germline V gene encodes CDR1 LNHDA and CDR2 SQIVND (reference sequence). The CDR3 runs 14 residues. The CDR3 protein is CASSILGADTEAFF. CDR3 nucleotide sequence: TGTGCCAGTAGTATTCTGGGAGCGGACACTGAAGCTTTCTTT.

V gene TRBV7-2 combines with J gene TRBJ1-1; D possibly corresponds to TRBD1 (5 bases). In germline, CDR1 is SGHTA, CDR2 FQGNSA. There are 14 residues in the CDR3. V shed 5 bases and J shed 1 base, with 11 bases lying between them. This CDR3 is CASSTTRGNTEAFF. DNA of the CDR3: TGTGCCAGCAGCACTACAAGGGGGAACACTGAAGCTTTCTTT.

This rearrangement joins TRBV6-1 to TRBJ1-4, with D tentatively TRBD1 (6 bases). The CDR3 sequence is 16 residues long. Germline CDR1 reads MNHNS; CDR2 reads SASEGT. V was clipped by 4 bases and J by 3 bases, with 15 bases between them. The CDR3 here is CASSGEGGLSNEKLFF. The CDR3 coding sequence is TGTGCCAGCAGTGGGGAGGGGGGATTGTCTAATGAAAAACTGTTTTTT.

The rearrangement joins TRBV4-1 to TRBJ1-3; 8 bases are a match to TRBD1. Per the germline V gene, CDR1 is MGHRA and CDR2 is YSYEKL. The J segment lost 4 bases and the V segment lost 1 base, leaving 3 bases of the junction unmatched. The CDR3 loop spans 15 amino acids. The DNA for the CDR3 is TGCGCCAGCAGCCAAGGGACAGGGACCGGAAACACCATATATTTT. Protein: CASSQGTGTGNTIYF.

This clone was counted once. The chain's CDR3 is CAWSGWRDTEAFF. DNA of the CDR3: TGTGCCTGGAGCGGGTGGAGGGACACTGAAGCTTTCTTT. The genes are TRBV30 and TRBJ1-1; unclear D gene. The V gene lost 3 bases and the J gene lost 3 bases, with 11 bases spanning the gap. Germline V gene data show CDR1 as GTSNPN and CDR2 as SVGIG (reference sequence). The CDR3 has 13 amino acids.

The chain recombines TRBV5-1 with TRBJ1-5; the D gene is possibly TRBD1 (5 bases). The CDR3 sequence is 13 residues long. CDR1 is SGHRS and CDR2 is YFSETQ in the germline V gene. V shed 7 bases and J shed 6 bases, with 14 bases lying between them. The CDR3 DNA reads as TGCGCCAGCCGGGCCATGCAGGGTCAGCCCCAGCATTTT. It specifies CASRAMQGQPQHF. Looking up the rest from reference TRBV5-1 and TRBJ1-5 gives the full variable domain: KAGVTQTPRYLIKTRGQQVTLSCSPISGHRSVSWYQQTPGQGLQFLFEYFSETQRNKGNFPGRFSGRQFSNSRSEMNVSTLELGDSALYLCASRAMQGQPQHFGDGTRLSIL.

The chain uses TRBV24-1 and TRBJ2-1; 7 positions match TRBD1. Unmatched junction bases numbered 6, after V lost 3 bases and J lost 2 bases. Germline lookup yields CDR1 KGHDR and CDR2 SFDVKD. The CDR3 covers 16 residues. CDR3 DNA sequence: TGTGCCACCAGTGATCCGGGACAGACCACCTACAATGAGCAGTTCTTC. Its protein product is CATSDPGQTTYNEQFF.

The gene calls are TRBV24-1 and TRBJ1-1; D uncertain. The CDR3 has 13 amino acids. Germline V gene lookup returns CDR1 KGHDR and CDR2 SFDVKD. V dropped 7 bases and J dropped 0 bases, with 8 bases sitting between them. The CDR3 loop reads CATRGEVNTEAFF. The CDR3 nucleotides are TGTGCCACCAGGGGAGAAGTGAACACTGAAGCTTTCTTT.

This clone was seen a few times. The chain combines TRBV7-2 with TRBJ1-6, with TRBD1 matching over 8 bases. V lost 6 bases, J lost 9 bases, and 4 bases stayed unmatched. Germline CDR1 is SGHTA and CDR2 is FQGNSA. This CDR3 is 13 amino acids long. The chain's CDR3 is CASREDRVSPLHF. CDR3 in DNA: TGTGCCAGCAGAGAGGACAGGGTTTCACCCCTCCACTTT. Full variable domain (outside the CDR3, taken from reference TRBV7-2 and TRBJ1-6): GAGVSQSPSNKVTEKGKDVELRCDPISGHTALYWYRQSLGQGLEFLIYFQGNSAPDKSGLPSDRFSAERTGGSVSTLTIQRTQQEDSAVYLCASREDRVSPLHFGNGTRLTVT.

CDR3 in DNA: TGTGCCAGCAGCTCCAACAGGGGGGACTATGGCTACACCTTC. Translating gives CASSSNRGDYGYTF. The chain recombines TRBV7-9 with TRBJ1-2; 8 bases line up with TRBD1. Trimming removed 4 bases from V and 3 bases from J; junction bases left unmatched: 4. CDR1 SEHNR and CDR2 FQNEAQ come from the germline V gene (reference sequence). The CDR3 contains 14 residues. The whole variable domain, remainder taken from reference TRBV7-9 and TRBJ1-2, is DTGVSQNPRHKITKRGQNVTFRCDPISEHNRLYWYRQTLGQGPEFLTYFQNEAQLEKSRLLSDRFSAERPKGSFSTLEIQRTEQGDSAMYLCASSSNRGDYGYTFGSGTRLTVV.

The chain uses TRBV11-2 and TRBJ1-4; D possibly corresponds to TRBD1 (6 bases). Germline V gene data show CDR1 as SGHAT and CDR2 as FQNNGV. Between the trimmed V and J ends, which lost 5 bases and 0 bases, there was a span of 13 bases. The CDR3 totals 16 residues. The CDR3 sequence: CASSKDRTATNEKLFF. The CDR3 DNA follows: TGTGCCAGCAGCAAGGACAGAACGGCAACTAATGAAAAACTGTTTTTT.

The chain is built from TRBV4-1 and TRBJ1-5; the D is unclear. CDR1 and CDR2 (germline): MGHRA, YSYEKL. The CDR3 is made up of 15 amino acids. The V end lost 0 bases, the J end lost 3 bases, and 9 bases lay between the germline ends. The DNA of the CDR3 is TGCGCCAGCAGCCAAGATCCAGGCTACAATCAGCCCCAGCATTTT. Translation gives CASSQDPGYNQPQHF.

The chain employs TRBV11-2 and TRBJ1-1, with D unresolved. Germline V lookup: CDR1 SGHAT, CDR2 FQNNGV. Deletions cut 6 bases from V and 4 bases from J, with 21 bases between. The CDR3 contains 16 residues. Here the CDR3 reads CASSSFPASGRTEAFF. The CDR3 DNA reads TGTGCCAGCAGTTCCTTCCCGGCCTCAGGTCGCACTGAAGCTTTCTTT.

This clone has only one observation. This rearrangement joins TRBV28 to TRBJ2-7; unclear D gene. This CDR3 region has 11 residues. Per germline, CDR1 MDHEN and CDR2 SYDVKM. Trimming shortened V by 5 bases and J by 6 bases, and 8 bases separated the two germline ends. This chain's CDR3 is CASSLTREQYF. The CDR3 nucleotides are TGTGCCAGCAGTCTAACCCGCGAGCAGTACTTC.

This clone was recorded at least ten times. The V gene is TRBV6-5, the J gene TRBJ2-7; D is ambiguous. The CDR3 sequence is 13 residues long. CDR1 and CDR2 from the germline V gene are MNHEY and SVGAGI. V gave up 5 bases and J gave up 3 bases, with 11 bases separating them. DNA of the CDR3: TGTGCCAGCAGTCCTCGGAGCAACTACGAGCAGTACGTC. This encodes CASSPRSNYEQYV.

The V and J genes are TRBV6-2 or TRBV6-3 and TRBJ1-2; 8 bases are a match to TRBD1. CDR1 is MNHEY, CDR2 SVGEGT, per germline. V was clipped by 5 bases and J by 4 bases; unmatched bases: 18. The CDR3 runs 18 residues. The CDR3 loop reads CASSNHGQGVPPIYGYTF. CDR3 nucleotide sequence: TGTGCCAGCAGTAACCACGGACAGGGAGTTCCACCCATCTATGGCTACACCTTC.

V is TRBV11-2 and J is TRBJ1-1; 7 positions match TRBD1. With 7 bases clipped from V and 6 bases from J, the junction kept 14 bases outside the gene matches. The CDR3 consists of 15 residues. The germline gives CDR1 SGHAT, CDR2 FQNNGV. This CDR3 reads CASTLEEGAGSEAFF. In DNA form, the CDR3 reads TGTGCCAGCACCCTAGAGGAGGGGGCAGGATCTGAAGCTTTCTTT.

The chain couples TRBV4-3 to TRBJ1-6; the D gene is possibly TRBD1 (6 bases). CDR1 is LGHNA, CDR2 YSLEER, per germline. The CDR3 has 16 amino acids. V was trimmed by 4 bases and J by 10 bases, leaving 20 bases between them. CDR3 DNA sequence: TGCGCCAGCAGCCCAAGCGTATCAGGGGAAGGCTCACCCCTCCACTTT. Residues: CASSPSVSGEGSPLHF.

The chain employs TRBV5-6 and TRBJ2-3; D is unclear. CDR1 and CDR2 (germline): SGHDT, YYEEEE. This CDR3 contains 14 residues. V was cut by 4 bases and J by 2 bases, with 11 bases left in between. The CDR3 sequence: CASSRDFFTDTQYF. CDR3 coding DNA: TGTGCCAGCAGCCGTGACTTCTTCACAGATACGCAGTATTTT.

This chain uses TRBV7-3 with TRBJ2-3, with 12 positions matching TRBD2. The CDR3 runs 17 residues. Germline V gene lookup returns CDR1 SGHTA and CDR2 FQGTGA. V lost 0 bases to trimming and J lost 6 bases; unmatched junction nucleotides: 7. The CDR3 loop is CASSLTGLAGGPDTQYF. The CDR3 nucleotides are TGTGCCAGCAGCTTAACCGGGCTAGCGGGGGGGCCGGATACGCAGTATTTT.

V and J are TRBV28 and TRBJ2-7, with D perhaps TRBD2 (5 bases). Trimming pared 6 bases from V and 1 base from J, leaving 19 bases between. Looked up from germline, CDR1 is MDHEN and CDR2 is SYDVKM. The CDR3 length is 16 residues. The CDR3 loop is CASSPHLGSGSYEQYV. As DNA, the CDR3 is TGTGCCAGCAGCCCCCACCTAGGATCGGGGTCCTACGAGCAGTACGTC.

The chain recombines TRBV9 with TRBJ1-1; 9 nucleotides agree with TRBD1. This CDR3 region has 17 residues. With V trimmed by 0 bases and J by 0 bases, 6 bases remained unmatched. Germline V gives CDR1 SGDLS, CDR2 YYNGEE. This CDR3 reads CASSVVRTGVVNTEAFF. In nucleotides, the CDR3 is TGTGCCAGCAGCGTAGTGAGGACAGGGGTAGTGAACACTGAAGCTTTCTTT.